Shown below are 21 T cell receptor beta chains from a single sample sequenced in a study of graft-versus-host responses after intestinal transplantation. Some clones are missing from TCRdb's copy, which holds only in-frame ones; the method was immunoSEQ multiplex PCR. The sample shows 14,000 or so clones, around 77% of them seen only once. Graft tissue was processed to release intraepithelial and lamina propria lymphocytes. Specimen: ileum tissue, collected 27 days after intestinal transplant. The receptors were gathered from a human patient who received an intestinal transplant, so some T cells may come from the graft donor.

The V call is TRBV6-1, the J call TRBJ1-1; D uncertain. The CDR3 runs 12 residues. The germline gives CDR1 MNHNS, CDR2 SASEGT. Trimming shortened V by 3 bases and J by 5 bases, and 7 bases separated the two germline ends. The CDR3 coding sequence is TGTGCCAGCAGTGACTGGAGGACTGAAGCTTTCTTT. Translated, it gives CASSDWRTEAFF.

The chain couples TRBV11-2 to TRBJ2-2; 7 bases are a match to TRBD2. CDR1 and CDR2 from the germline V gene are SGHAT and FQNNGV. The CDR3 is 16 residues long. Losses at the gene ends were 1 base for V and 4 bases for J; bases not matched to a gene: 6. The CDR3 nucleotides read TGTGCCAGCAGCTTAGGGGGCGGGAGACTCACCGGGGAGCTGTTTTTT. This translates into CASSLGGGRLTGELFF.

The CDR3 protein is CASSPLGTREADKSGANVLTF. Written as DNA, the CDR3 is TGTGCCAGCAGCCCCCTTGGGACGCGGGAGGCCGACAAATCTGGGGCCAACGTCCTGACTTTC. V and J are TRBV7-6 and TRBJ2-6; 8 bases match TRBD2. Germline-derived CDR1 and CDR2 are SGHVS and FNYEAQ. CDR3 size: 21 residues. The V and J ends lost 5 bases and 1 base, in that order; junction bases with no gene match: 19.

The V and J genes are TRBV20-1 and TRBJ2-1; 8 nucleotides line up with TRBD1. The CDR3 covers 11 residues. Germline V gene lookup returns CDR1 DFQATT and CDR2 SNEGSKA (reference sequence). This CDR3 reads CRGQAGNEQFF. The DNA for the CDR3 is TGCAGGGGACAGGCCGGCAATGAGCAGTTCTTC.

The chain joins TRBV7-2 to TRBJ1-5, with D hard to call. V lost 1 base and J 5 bases, leaving 6 bases between the germline ends. Germline values: CDR1 SGHTA, CDR2 FQGNSA. This CDR3 contains 13 residues. The CDR3 bases are TGTGCCAGCAGCTTAGGGGCCGATCAGCCCCAGCATTTT. This codes for CASSLGADQPQHF.

V gene TRBV9 combines with J gene TRBJ2-7; 8 positions agree with TRBD1. The CDR3 extends over 13 amino acids. Germline trimming cut 0 bases from V and 5 bases from J; bases unmatched to any gene: 1. Germline V CDR1 and CDR2: SGDLS, YYNGEE. In DNA, the CDR3 is TGTGCCAGCAGCGTAGCACAGGGGGACGAGCAGTACTTC. It codes for CASSVAQGDEQYF.

This chain joins TRBV7-8 and TRBJ1-1, with D uncertain. The CDR3 is made up of 13 amino acids. Germline CDR1 and CDR2: SGHVS and FQNEAQ. V was shortened by 5 bases and J by 3 bases, with 10 bases between the two germline ends. In nucleotides, the CDR3 is TGTGCCAGCAGCCCCACAGTATACACTGAAGCTTTCTTT. Translated: CASSPTVYTEAFF.

In DNA form, the CDR3 reads TGTGCCAGCAGTCCCGCGGGGGGGATCTACGAGCAGTACGTC. Amino acids: CASSPAGGIYEQYV. The chain links TRBV6-5 to TRBJ2-7; 9 nucleotides align to TRBD2. Per germline, CDR1 MNHEY and CDR2 SVGAGI. The CDR3 has 14 residues. Germline trimming cut 5 bases from V and 3 bases from J; bases unmatched to any gene: 5.

In this sample, this clone turned up a few times. The chain couples TRBV28 to TRBJ2-2; D perhaps matches TRBD2 (5 bases). Germline loops: CDR1 MDHEN, CDR2 SYDVKM. The CDR3 totals 16 residues. The V end was cut by 6 bases, the J end by 3 bases, with 17 bases between. The CDR3 is CASREGLARDTGELFF. The CDR3 region has the DNA TGTGCCAGCAGAGAGGGTTTAGCGAGGGACACCGGGGAGCTGTTTTTT. Variable domain in full (rest from reference TRBV28 and TRBJ2-2): DVKVTQSSRYLVKRTGEKVFLECVQDMDHENMFWYRQDPGLGLRLIYFSYDVKMKEKGDIPEGYSVSREKKERFSLILESASTNQTSMYLCASREGLARDTGELFFGEGSRLTVL.

This clone was seen only a few times. The identical CDR3 is also encoded by other nucleotide sequences in the sample. The chain recombines TRBV28 with TRBJ1-2; D possibly corresponds to TRBD1 (5 bases). Between the trimmed V and J ends, which lost 7 bases and 6 bases, there was a span of 15 bases. This CDR3 has 13 residues. In germline, CDR1 is MDHEN, CDR2 SYDVKM. The CDR3 region has the DNA TGTGCCAGCACCCTCGGGGGAAGAGATGGCTACACCTTC. Its translation: CASTLGGRDGYTF.

The genes are TRBV19 and TRBJ1-6, with D possibly TRBD1 on 5 matching bases. The CDR3 is 14 amino acids. CDR1 LNHDA and CDR2 SQIVND come from the germline V gene (reference sequence). With 3 bases removed from V and 7 bases from J, the gap between germline ends came to 10 bases. The CDR3 DNA reads TGTGCCAGTAGTATTCGTCAGGGAAATTCACCCCTCCACTTT. Its protein product is CASSIRQGNSPLHF.

The genes are TRBV11-2 and TRBJ1-6; 9 bases line up with TRBD1. CDR1 SGHAT and CDR2 FQNNGV come from the germline V gene. CDR3 length: 12 residues. V shed 8 bases, J shed 9 bases, and the junction held 2 bases outside the gene matches. The CDR3 sequence is CASGQGSSPLHF. The CDR3 DNA reads TGTGCCAGCGGACAGGGGAGTTCACCCCTCCACTTT.

The V gene is TRBV4-3, the J gene TRBJ1-5; TRBD1 is a possible D gene (6 bases). The V end was cut by 4 bases, the J end by 6 bases, with 22 bases between. Germline assignment: CDR1 LGHNA and CDR2 YSLEER. The CDR3 consists of 17 residues. The CDR3 spells CASSPWLLRGVSQPQHF. The DNA for the CDR3 is TGCGCCAGCAGCCCCTGGTTGCTCAGGGGCGTCAGTCAGCCCCAGCATTTT.

The rearrangement joins TRBV7-2 to TRBJ2-3; no definite D call. There are 13 residues in the CDR3. Germline CDR1 is SGHTA and CDR2 is FQGNSA. Trimming took 5 bases from V and 4 from J, leaving 10 bases between them. The CDR3 sequence: CASSAPVSDTQYF. Here the CDR3 DNA reads TGTGCCAGCAGCGCTCCGGTCTCAGATACGCAGTATTTT.

J is TRBJ2-2 and V is TRBV7-9, with D possibly matching TRBD1 (6 bases). Germline V gene lookup returns CDR1 SEHNR and CDR2 FQNEAQ (reference sequence). The CDR3 totals 13 residues. Trimming stripped 5 bases from V and 5 bases from J, with 9 bases between. The CDR3 nucleotides read TGTGCCAGCAGCCCGCAGGGGACCGGGGAGCTGTTTTTT. Amino acids: CASSPQGTGELFF.

This clone was picked up one time. This chain joins TRBV2 and TRBJ1-1, with D possibly TRBD1 on 6 matching bases. The V gene's germline CDR1 is SNHLY and CDR2 FYNNEI. Trimming pared 5 bases from V and 5 bases from J, leaving 18 bases between. This CDR3 has 15 amino acids. The CDR3 reads CASSLGAGQWTEAFF. Written as DNA, the CDR3 is TGTGCCAGCAGTCTGGGGGCAGGACAGTGGACTGAAGCTTTCTTT. Supplemented by reference TRBV2 and TRBJ1-1, the full variable domain reads EPEVTQTPSHQVTQMGQEVILRCVPISNHLYFYWYRQILGQKVEFLVSFYNNEISEKSEIFDDQFSVERPDGSNFTLKIRSTKLEDSAMYFCASSLGAGQWTEAFFGQGTRLTVV.

The chain is built from TRBV6-4 and TRBJ2-1; D is perhaps TRBD2 (5 bases). Trimming stripped 7 bases from V and 6 bases from J, with 19 bases between. The V gene's germline CDR1 is MRHNA and CDR2 SNTAGT. CDR3 length: 15 amino acids. CDR3: CASTPLKRPINEQFF. CDR3 coding DNA: TGTGCCAGCACACCCCTTAAGCGGCCCATCAATGAGCAGTTCTTC.

CDR3 amino acids: CASSLGGTAHEQFF. The CDR3 DNA reads TGTGCCAGCAGCTTAGGCGGGACAGCCCATGAGCAGTTCTTC. The chain recombines TRBV11-3 with TRBJ2-1; weak D call: TRBD1 (7 bases). V gave up 1 base and J gave up 8 bases, with 12 bases separating them. The CDR3 spans 14 residues. CDR1 and CDR2 (germline): SGHNT, YENEEA.

V and J are TRBV4-1 and TRBJ2-1; 9 positions agree with TRBD2. The germline CDR1 and CDR2 sequences are MGHRA and YSYEKL. The CDR3 has 17 residues. Losses at the gene ends were 4 bases for V and 0 bases for J; bases not matched to a gene: 7. The CDR3 spells CASSRLLAGSSYNEQFF. CDR3 sequence (DNA): TGCGCCAGCAGCCGCCTCCTAGCGGGGAGCTCCTACAATGAGCAGTTCTTC.

The rearrangement uses TRBV14 and TRBJ1-6; D is ambiguous. The CDR3 spans 16 residues. Germline V gene lookup returns CDR1 SGHDN and CDR2 FVKESK. V lost 4 bases and J 0 bases, leaving 10 bases between the germline ends. The CDR3 is CASSLVSSSYNSPLHF. The CDR3 DNA reads as TGTGCCAGCAGCCTCGTTTCGAGCTCCTATAATTCACCCCTCCACTTT.

V usage is TRBV7-6 and J usage is TRBJ2-1, with TRBD1 as a possible D gene (6 bases). The V gene's germline CDR1 is SGHVS and CDR2 FNYEAQ. The V gene lost 1 base and the J gene lost 5 bases, with 12 bases spanning the gap. CDR3 size: 15 residues. CDR3 coding DNA: TGTGCCAGCAGCTTAGACGGGACAACCAACAATGAGCAGTTCTTC. It translates to CASSLDGTTNNEQFF.